The 20 T cell receptor beta chains below come from one sample, sequenced in a study of graft-versus-host responses after intestinal transplantation. These TCRs are of unknown antigen specificity. Profiled with immunoSEQ multiplex PCR; TCRdb holds only in-frame clones, not every one. The data show about 120,000 clones, just under 95% seen once. The input for sequencing was unstimulated CD4+ T cells sorted from spleen or lymph node cells, taken before intestinal transplant. All receptors derive from a human donor who received an intestinal transplant.

The rearrangement uses TRBV6-5 and TRBJ1-2; 11 nucleotides align to TRBD1. The length of the CDR3 is 14 residues. The trim removed 8 bases at V and 3 bases at J, leaving 5 bases unmatched. Germline V gene lookup returns CDR1 MNHEY and CDR2 SVGAGI. The CDR3: CASGWTGGDYGYTF. DNA for the CDR3: TGTGCCAGCGGATGGACAGGGGGCGACTATGGCTACACCTTC.

This clone was observed once. The rearrangement joins TRBV7-6 to TRBJ2-7; TRBD2 matches 11 bases. The junction had 8 bases not matched to a gene; V was cut back by 6 bases and J by 4 bases. The germline V gene has CDR1 SGHVS and CDR2 FNYEAQ. This CDR3 has 15 residues. This CDR3 reads CASSYSGRAGYEQYF. The CDR3 DNA sequence: TGTGCCAGCAGTTATAGCGGGAGGGCCGGGTACGAGCAGTACTTC.

The chain employs TRBV7-9 and TRBJ1-1, with 7 bases lining up with TRBD1. The junction had 9 bases not matched to a gene; V was cut back by 5 bases and J by 6 bases. The CDR3 runs 14 residues. Germline V gene sequence: CDR1 SEHNR, CDR2 FQNEAQ (reference sequence). This CDR3 is CASSRRQGNSEAFF. DNA for the CDR3: TGTGCCAGCAGCCGCCGACAGGGAAATTCTGAAGCTTTCTTT.

This clone occurred once. V and J are TRBV28 and TRBJ2-2; D is perhaps TRBD2 (6 bases). The V and J ends lost 1 base and 0 bases respectively, with 9 bases between them. Germline V gene sequence: CDR1 MDHEN, CDR2 SYDVKM. The length of the CDR3 is 16 residues. The CDR3 DNA reads TGTGCCAGCAGTTTATTAGGCGGGGCGAACACCGGGGAGCTGTTTTTT. Its translation: CASSLLGGANTGELFF.

The V and J genes are TRBV2 and TRBJ2-1; perhaps TRBD2 as D (6 bases). The CDR3 sequence is 11 residues long. The germline gives CDR1 SNHLY, CDR2 FYNNEI. V dropped 7 bases and J dropped 6 bases, with 7 bases sitting between them. Here the CDR3 DNA reads TGTGCCAGCACTAGCGCCAATGAGCAGTTCTTC. Protein: CASTSANEQFF.

CDR3 sequence: CASGPGSLGEKLFF. The CDR3 coding sequence is TGTGCCAGTGGGCCGGGGAGCTTGGGTGAAAAACTGTTTTTT. This chain uses TRBV2 with TRBJ1-4; D call uncertain. V was clipped by 9 bases and J by 7 bases, with 18 bases between them. Germline loops: CDR1 SNHLY, CDR2 FYNNEI. The CDR3 covers 14 residues. Full variable domain (outside the CDR3, taken from reference TRBV2 and TRBJ1-4): EPEVTQTPSHQVTQMGQEVILRCVPISNHLYFYWYRQILGQKVEFLVSFYNNEISEKSEIFDDQFSVERPDGSNFTLKIRSTKLEDSAMYFCASGPGSLGEKLFFGSGTQLSVL.

This clone was observed a single time. This sequence joins TRBV28 and TRBJ2-2, with TRBD2 matching 12 bases. Trimming removed 5 bases from V and 1 base from J; junction bases left unmatched: 5. The V gene's germline CDR1 is MDHEN and CDR2 SYDVKM. The CDR3 length is 17 residues. CDR3 in DNA: TGTGCCAGCAGTCCCGGGACTAGCGGGTTGAACACCGGGGAGCTGTTTTTT. It encodes CASSPGTSGLNTGELFF.

The chain recombines TRBV5-1 with TRBJ2-7, with a possible D match to TRBD2 (6 bases). V gave up 0 bases and J gave up 1 base, with 8 bases separating them. The CDR3 extends over 14 amino acids. CDR1 is SGHRS, CDR2 YFSETQ, per germline. CDR3 amino acids: CASSLGRDSYEQYF. The CDR3 DNA reads TGCGCCAGCAGCTTGGGGCGGGATTCCTACGAGCAGTACTTC.

The CDR3 loop is CASSPPLEGNEQFF. CDR3 bases: TGTGCCAGCAGCCCGCCGCTAGAAGGCAATGAGCAGTTCTTC. The rearrangement joins TRBV28 to TRBJ2-1; D ambiguous. Per the germline V gene, CDR1 is MDHEN and CDR2 is SYDVKM. The CDR3 is 14 residues long. V was cut by 6 bases and J by 6 bases, with 15 bases left in between.

The V call is TRBV5-1, the J call TRBJ2-3; the D is unclear. The ends were cut back, 1 base at V and 3 bases at J, with 12 bases in the middle. CDR3 length equals 15 residues. Germline V gene sequence: CDR1 SGHRS, CDR2 YFSETQ. In DNA, the CDR3 is TGCGCCAGCAGCTTGCTCTCGAGTAGAACAGATACGCAGTATTTT. Translated: CASSLLSSRTDTQYF.

The J gene is TRBJ2-5, the V gene TRBV6-5; no clear D. Germline V gene data show CDR1 as MNHEY and CDR2 as SVGAGI. This CDR3 has 14 amino acids. V was clipped by 6 bases and J by 1 base, with 12 bases between them. DNA of the CDR3: TGTGCCAGCAGCCGTCGACGGTCCCAAGAGACCCAGTACTTC. Its translation is CASSRRRSQETQYF.

The rearrangement links TRBV11-2 to TRBJ2-2; the match to TRBD2 covers 8 bases. CDR1 is SGHAT, CDR2 FQNNGV, per germline. The CDR3 consists of 16 residues. Germline trimming cut 3 bases from V and 6 bases from J; bases unmatched to any gene: 9. The CDR3 bases are TGTGCCAGCAGCTTCCCGGGACTAGTGCGGGCCGGGGAGCTGTTTTTT. This sequence encodes CASSFPGLVRAGELFF.

J is TRBJ2-1 and V is TRBV9; D perhaps matches TRBD1 (6 bases). V was clipped by 2 bases and J by 6 bases, with 15 bases between them. From germline, CDR1 is SGDLS and CDR2 YYNGEE. CDR3 length: 15 amino acids. The CDR3 protein is CASSVRDTGSNEQFF. CDR3 bases: TGTGCCAGCAGCGTCCGGGACACCGGTTCCAATGAGCAGTTCTTC. Looking up the rest from reference TRBV9 and TRBJ2-1 gives the full variable domain: DSGVTQTPKHLITATGQRVTLRCSPRSGDLSVYWYQQSLDQGLQFLIQYYNGEERAKGNILERFSAQQFPDLHSELNLSSLELGDSALYFCASSVRDTGSNEQFFGPGTRLTVL.

The chain uses TRBV28 and TRBJ1-1; D might be TRBD1 (6 bases). Germline V gives CDR1 MDHEN, CDR2 SYDVKM. This CDR3 has 14 amino acids. Deletions cut 4 bases from V and 2 bases from J, with 11 bases between. The CDR3 region has the DNA TGTGCCAGCAGTTCGGGACAACTTAACACTGAAGCTTTCTTT. Protein sequence: CASSSGQLNTEAFF. The full variable domain, its missing parts supplied by reference TRBV28 and TRBJ1-1, is DVKVTQSSRYLVKRTGEKVFLECVQDMDHENMFWYRQDPGLGLRLIYFSYDVKMKEKGDIPEGYSVSREKKERFSLILESASTNQTSMYLCASSSGQLNTEAFFGQGTRLTVV.

The count of this clone is one. The V and J genes are TRBV7-9 and TRBJ2-3; 9 bases line up with TRBD2. The J segment lost 2 bases and the V segment lost 5 bases, leaving 8 bases of the junction unmatched. CDR1 is SEHNR, CDR2 FQNEAQ, per germline (reference sequence). The CDR3 extends over 16 amino acids. The CDR3 loop reads CASSPEGGRATDTQYF. The CDR3 bases are TGTGCCAGCAGCCCGGAAGGCGGGAGGGCCACAGATACGCAGTATTTT.

The V and J genes are TRBV6-6 and TRBJ1-5; the match to TRBD1 covers 7 bases. Trimming took 4 bases from V and 0 from J; bases not matched to a gene: 6. The germline gives CDR1 MNHNY, CDR2 SVGAGI (reference sequence). This CDR3 region has 16 residues. The DNA for the CDR3 is TGTGCCAGCAGTTTCGACAGGGCCCATAGCAATCAGCCCCAGCATTTT. Translation: CASSFDRAHSNQPQHF.

The CDR3 sequence is CASGLPLAGERNNEQFF. DNA of the CDR3: TGTGCTAGTGGTTTGCCGCTAGCGGGAGAGCGTAACAATGAGCAGTTCTTC. This chain joins TRBV12-5 and TRBJ2-1, with 10 positions matching TRBD2. The CDR3 sequence is 17 residues long. In germline, CDR1 is LGHNT, CDR2 FRNRAP. The ends lost 2 bases at V and 5 bases at J; junction bases unmatched: 9.

The chain combines TRBV15 with TRBJ1-5; the D gene is possibly TRBD1 (6 bases). The V gene's germline CDR1 is LNHNV and CDR2 YYDKDF (reference sequence). V was cut by 8 bases and J by 4 bases, with 12 bases left in between. CDR3 size: 13 residues. DNA for the CDR3: TGTGCCACCGCGAGGGGGAGAAATCAGCCCCAGCATTTT. Translated: CATARGRNQPQHF.

The CDR3 protein is CASSEGTGGYEQYF. The DNA of the CDR3 is TGTGCCAGCAGTGAGGGGACAGGGGGCTACGAGCAGTACTTC. This chain joins TRBV6-5 and TRBJ2-7; the match to TRBD1 covers 11 bases. CDR1 and CDR2 (germline): MNHEY, SVGAGI. This CDR3 has 14 residues. V shed 5 bases and J 3 bases; nucleotides not matched to a gene: 3.

The chain carries TRBV18 and TRBJ2-3; no firm D call. V shed 2 bases and J shed 0 bases, with 6 bases lying between them. There are 14 residues in the CDR3. Per the germline V gene, CDR1 is KGHSH and CDR2 is LQKENI. CDR3 nucleotides: TGTGCCAGCTCACCAGGAACAAGCACAGATACGCAGTATTTT. This codes for CASSPGTSTDTQYF.